One TCR beta chain is described in this entry. This specimen comes from a study of blood T cell repertoires in COVID-19. Study overall: Samples of COVID-19 (acute and convalescent) were obtained from the United States, Italy and Spain. From T cells, B-cell-depleted T cells, or PBMCs came the material, which was cDNA or gDNA.

V lost 4 bases, J lost 5 bases, and 22 bases lay in between. Per germline, CDR1 SGDLS and CDR2 YYNGEE. The CDR3 covers 17 residues. Original methodology: Amplification of reference gene primers provided the estimated nucleated cell counts. Generated by immunoSEQ multiplex PCR, the TCRdb table keeps only in-frame clones and is missing some. V, J and clone size derive from that table, while D and trimming were established from the DNA sequence. The table lists a few hundred thousand clones, approximately 87% of them singletons, with roughly 2% in the top ten. Sequencing was performed on peripheral blood. This chain connects TRBV9 to TRBJ2-1; tentative D call: TRBD1 (7 bases). The TCR sequence derives from a woman in her 50s with acute or convalescent COVID-19. The CDR3 protein is CASSITGAGLGNNEQFF. CDR3 DNA: TGTGCCAGCAGCATTACAGGGGCGGGACTGGGAAACAATGAGCAGTTCTTC.